Included here is one TCR beta chain sequence, with context. In germline, CDR1 is SEHNR, CDR2 FQNEAQ (reference sequence). Trimming left V 5 bases short and J 2 bases short, with 13 bases between. This CDR3 has 14 amino acids. The sample originates from a study of T cell responses to AZD1222 COVID-19 vaccine. The assay was immunoSEQ multiplex PCR, and TCRdb's table has in-frame clones only and misses some. The data hold some 140,000 clones, with approximately 90% observed a single time. The TCR originated in an adult in good health. This chain links TRBV7-9 with TRBJ2-7; unclear D gene. This specimen consisted of peripheral blood, obtained on day 0 of AZD1222 vaccination. CDR3 nucleotide sequence: TGTGCCAGCAGCCCGCACGAGAATCCCTACGAGCAGTACTTC. It translates to CASSPHENPYEQYF.